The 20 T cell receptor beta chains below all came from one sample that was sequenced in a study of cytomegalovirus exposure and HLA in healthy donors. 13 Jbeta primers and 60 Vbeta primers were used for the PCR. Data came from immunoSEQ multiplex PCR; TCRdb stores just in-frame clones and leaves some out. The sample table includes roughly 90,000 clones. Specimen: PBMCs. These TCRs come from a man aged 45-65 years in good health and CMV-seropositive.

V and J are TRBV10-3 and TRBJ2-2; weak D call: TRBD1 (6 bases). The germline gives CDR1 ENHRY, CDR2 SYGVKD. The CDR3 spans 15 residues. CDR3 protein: CTSRDGNRDPGELFF. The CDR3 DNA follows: TGTACATCTCGGGATGGAAACAGGGACCCCGGGGAGCTGTTTTTT.

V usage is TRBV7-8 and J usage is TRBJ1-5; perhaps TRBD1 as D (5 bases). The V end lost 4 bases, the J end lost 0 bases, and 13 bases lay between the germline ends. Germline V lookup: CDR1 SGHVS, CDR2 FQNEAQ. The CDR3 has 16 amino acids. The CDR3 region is CASSSQGAYSNQPQHF. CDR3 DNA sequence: TGTGCCAGCAGCTCTCAGGGCGCCTATAGCAATCAGCCCCAGCATTTT. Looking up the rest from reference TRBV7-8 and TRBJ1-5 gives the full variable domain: GAGVSQSPRYKVAKRGQDVALRCDPISGHVSLFWYQQALGQGPEFLTYFQNEAQLDKSGLPSDRFFAERPEGSVSTLKIQRTQQEDSAVYLCASSSQGAYSNQPQHFGDGTRLSIL.

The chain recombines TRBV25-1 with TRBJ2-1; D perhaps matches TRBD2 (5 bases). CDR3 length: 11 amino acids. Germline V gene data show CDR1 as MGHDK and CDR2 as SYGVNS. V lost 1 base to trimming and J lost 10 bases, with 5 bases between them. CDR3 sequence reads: CASSEWREQFF. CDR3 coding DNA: TGTGCCAGCAGTGAATGGAGGGAGCAGTTCTTC.

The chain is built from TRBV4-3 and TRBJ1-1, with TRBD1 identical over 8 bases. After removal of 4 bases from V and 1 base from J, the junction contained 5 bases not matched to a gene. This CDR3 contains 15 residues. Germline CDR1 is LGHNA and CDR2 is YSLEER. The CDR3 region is CASSLGQGTNTEAFF. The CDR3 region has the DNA TGCGCCAGCAGCCTTGGACAGGGAACGAACACTGAAGCTTTCTTT.

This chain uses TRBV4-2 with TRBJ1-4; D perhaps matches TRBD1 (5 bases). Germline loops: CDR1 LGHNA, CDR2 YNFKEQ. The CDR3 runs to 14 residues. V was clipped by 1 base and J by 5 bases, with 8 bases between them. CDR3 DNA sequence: TGTGCCAGCAGCCAAGGGCAGGGAAATGAAAAACTGTTTTTT. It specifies CASSQGQGNEKLFF.

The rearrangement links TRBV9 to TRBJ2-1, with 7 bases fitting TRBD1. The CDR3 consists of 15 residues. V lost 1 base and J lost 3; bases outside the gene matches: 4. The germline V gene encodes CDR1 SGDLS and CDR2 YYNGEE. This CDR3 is CASSVSGTVYNEQFF. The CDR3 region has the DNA TGTGCCAGCAGCGTATCCGGGACAGTCTACAATGAGCAGTTCTTC. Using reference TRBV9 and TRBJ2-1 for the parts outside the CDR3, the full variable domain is DSGVTQTPKHLITATGQRVTLRCSPRSGDLSVYWYQQSLDQGLQFLIQYYNGEERAKGNILERFSAQQFPDLHSELNLSSLELGDSALYFCASSVSGTVYNEQFFGPGTRLTVL.

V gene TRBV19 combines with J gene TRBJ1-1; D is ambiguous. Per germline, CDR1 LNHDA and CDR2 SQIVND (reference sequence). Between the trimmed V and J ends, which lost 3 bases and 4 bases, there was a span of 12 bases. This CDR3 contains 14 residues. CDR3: CASSIGPPGTEAFF. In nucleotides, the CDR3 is TGTGCCAGTAGTATTGGGCCCCCAGGCACTGAAGCTTTCTTT.

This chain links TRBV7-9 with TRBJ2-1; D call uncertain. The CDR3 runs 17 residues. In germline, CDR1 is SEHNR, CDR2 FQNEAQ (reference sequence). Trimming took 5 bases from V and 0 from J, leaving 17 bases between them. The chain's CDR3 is CASSPRNSRSSYNEQFF. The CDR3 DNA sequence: TGTGCCAGCAGCCCCCGGAATAGCCGTAGCTCCTACAATGAGCAGTTCTTC. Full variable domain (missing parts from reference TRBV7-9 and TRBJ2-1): DTGVSQNPRHKITKRGQNVTFRCDPISEHNRLYWYRQTLGQGPEFLTYFQNEAQLEKSRLLSDRFSAERPKGSFSTLEIQRTEQGDSAMYLCASSPRNSRSSYNEQFFGPGTRLTVL.

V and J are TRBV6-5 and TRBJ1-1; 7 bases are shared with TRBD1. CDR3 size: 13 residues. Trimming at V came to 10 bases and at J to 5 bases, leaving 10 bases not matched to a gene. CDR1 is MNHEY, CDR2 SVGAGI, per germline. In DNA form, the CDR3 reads TGTGCCACTGGGACAGTACGAGAAACTGAAGCTTTCTTT. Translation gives CATGTVRETEAFF.

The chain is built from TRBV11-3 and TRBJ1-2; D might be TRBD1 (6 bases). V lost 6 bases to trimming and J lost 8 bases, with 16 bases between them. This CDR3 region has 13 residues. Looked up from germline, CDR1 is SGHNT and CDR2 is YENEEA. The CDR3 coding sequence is TGTGCCAGCAGTTTAACAGGGTTGTACGGCTACACCTTC. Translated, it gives CASSLTGLYGYTF. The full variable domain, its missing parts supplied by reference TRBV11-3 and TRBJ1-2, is EAGVVQSPRYKIIEKKQPVAFWCNPISGHNTLYWYLQNLGQGPELLIRYENEEAVDDSQLPKDRFSAERLKGVDSTLKIQPAELGDSAVYLCASSLTGLYGYTFGSGTRLTVV.

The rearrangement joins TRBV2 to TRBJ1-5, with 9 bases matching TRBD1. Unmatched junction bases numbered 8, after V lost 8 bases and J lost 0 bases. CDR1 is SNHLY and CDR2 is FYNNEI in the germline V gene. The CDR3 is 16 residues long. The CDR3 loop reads CASHDRGGYSNQPQHF. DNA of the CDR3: TGTGCCAGCCACGACAGGGGGGGTTATAGCAATCAGCCCCAGCATTTT.

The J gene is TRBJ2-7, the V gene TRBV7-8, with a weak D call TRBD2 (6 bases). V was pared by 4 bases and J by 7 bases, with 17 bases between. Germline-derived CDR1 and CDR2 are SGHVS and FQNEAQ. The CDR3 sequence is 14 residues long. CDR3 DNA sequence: TGTGCCAGCAGCTCGACTACCCCTCGGGGGGAGCAGTACTTC. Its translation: CASSSTTPRGEQYF.

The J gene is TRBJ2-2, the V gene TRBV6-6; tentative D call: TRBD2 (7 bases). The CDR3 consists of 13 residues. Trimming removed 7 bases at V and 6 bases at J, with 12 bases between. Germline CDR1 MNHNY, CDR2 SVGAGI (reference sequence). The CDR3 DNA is TGTGCCAGCAATCCCGGGGGGCCCGGGGAGCTGTTTTTT. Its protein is CASNPGGPGELFF.

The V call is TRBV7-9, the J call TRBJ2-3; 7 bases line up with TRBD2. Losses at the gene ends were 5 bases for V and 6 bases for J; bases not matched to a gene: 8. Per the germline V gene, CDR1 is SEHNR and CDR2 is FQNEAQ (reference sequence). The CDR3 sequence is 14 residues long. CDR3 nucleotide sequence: TGTGCCAGCAGCCAAGGACTAGGTTCGGATACGCAGTATTTT. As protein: CASSQGLGSDTQYF.

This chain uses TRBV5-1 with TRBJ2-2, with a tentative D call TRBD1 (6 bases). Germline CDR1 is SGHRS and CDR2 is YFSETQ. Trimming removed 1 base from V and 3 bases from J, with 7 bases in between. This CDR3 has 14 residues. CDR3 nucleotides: TGCGCCAGCAGCTTGTACAGGGACACCGGGGAGCTGTTTTTT. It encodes CASSLYRDTGELFF.

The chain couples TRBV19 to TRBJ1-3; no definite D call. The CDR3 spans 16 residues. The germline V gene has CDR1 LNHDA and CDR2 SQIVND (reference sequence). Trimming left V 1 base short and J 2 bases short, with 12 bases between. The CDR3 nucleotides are TGTGCCAGTAGTATAGCGGCGGCGGCGACTGGAAACACCATATATTTT. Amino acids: CASSIAAAATGNTIYF.

CDR3 loop: CSVVWTSGTNEQFF. The CDR3 region has the DNA TGCAGCGTTGTTTGGACTAGCGGGACTAATGAGCAGTTCTTC. The chain couples TRBV29-1 to TRBJ2-1; 12 bases match TRBD2. CDR1 and CDR2 (germline): SQVTM, ANQGSEA. The CDR3 runs to 14 residues. V dropped 4 bases and J dropped 7; count of bases not matched to a gene: 5.

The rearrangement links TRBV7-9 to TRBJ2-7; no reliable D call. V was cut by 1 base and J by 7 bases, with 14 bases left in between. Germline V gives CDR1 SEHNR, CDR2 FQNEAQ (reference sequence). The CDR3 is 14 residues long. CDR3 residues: CASSLGRLEWEQYF. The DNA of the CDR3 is TGTGCCAGCAGCTTAGGACGACTTGAATGGGAGCAGTACTTC.

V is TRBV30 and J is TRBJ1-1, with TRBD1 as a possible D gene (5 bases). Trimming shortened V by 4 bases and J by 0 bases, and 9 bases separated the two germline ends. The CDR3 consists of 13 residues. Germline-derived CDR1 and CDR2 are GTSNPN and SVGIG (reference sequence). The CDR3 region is CAWNRGLNTEAFF. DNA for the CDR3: TGTGCCTGGAACCGGGGGTTGAACACTGAAGCTTTCTTT. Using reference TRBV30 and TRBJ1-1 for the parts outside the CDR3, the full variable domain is SQTIHQWPATLVQPVGSPLSLECTVEGTSNPNLYWYRQAAGRGLQLLFYSVGIGQISSEVPQNLSASRPQDRQFILSSKKLLLSDSGFYLCAWNRGLNTEAFFGQGTRLTVV.

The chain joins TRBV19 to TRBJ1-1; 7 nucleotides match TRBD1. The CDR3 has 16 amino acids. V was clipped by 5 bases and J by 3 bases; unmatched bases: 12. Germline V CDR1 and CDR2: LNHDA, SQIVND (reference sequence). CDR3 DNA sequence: TGTGCCAGTAGTGTGGGACAGATCCTTGGTGACACTGAAGCTTTCTTT. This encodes CASSVGQILGDTEAFF.